One T cell receptor beta chain is described in this entry. Its target is not known. This sample is part of a study of vaccination effects on CD4 cells after COVID-19. Study-level background: After the second dose, samples were taken at median day 72.

Antigen-specific CD4+ T cells were expanded with viral peptide pools in the ViraFEST assay before sequencing. Subsequent to roughly 9 days of culture, CD4+ T cells were isolated. The participants, recipients of two vaccine doses, got either BNT162b2 or mRNA-1273. Prior SARS-CoV-2 infection was absent in the vaccine recipients, as shown by negative nucleocapsid antibodies. Half the medium was replaced with IL-2 medium on days 3 and 7. Germline-derived CDR1 and CDR2 are LGHDT and YNNKEL (reference sequence). CDR3 size: 18 residues. V trimming: 3 bases; J trimming: 1 base; junction bases outside the gene matches: 12. Data came from immunoSEQ multiplex PCR; TCRdb stores just in-frame clones and leaves some out. The profile shows about 28,000 clones, around four fifths of them singletons.

Material: CD4+ T cells from PBMCs cultured with HCoV-NL63 spike peptides, obtained after COVID-19 vaccination. The receptor's source is a human donor who received a COVID-19 vaccine. V gene TRBV3-1 (or the pseudogene TRBV3-2) combines with J gene TRBJ2-5; 9 bases line up with TRBD2. In DNA form, the CDR3 reads TGTGCCAGCAGCCAGGGGCGGGGGGGGACGCTTAGCCAAGAGACCCAGTACTTC. Translation: CASSQGRGGTLSQETQYF.